This entry lists 27 T cell receptor beta chains sequenced from one sample in a study of blood T cell repertoires in COVID-19. Some clones are missing from TCRdb's copy, which holds only in-frame ones; the method was immunoSEQ multiplex PCR. The sample lists around 130,000 clones; under 85% were seen once. The sample consisted of peripheral blood. The receptors were sampled from a woman aged 55-69 years with acute or convalescent COVID-19.

This clone was recorded only once. This chain uses TRBV18 with TRBJ2-3, with a weak D call TRBD2 (5 bases). Trimming pared 1 base from V and 2 bases from J, leaving 7 bases between. There are 14 residues in the CDR3. Germline CDR1 KGHSH, CDR2 LQKENI. The CDR3 DNA reads as TGTGCCAGCTCACCACAGCGGACCACAGATACGCAGTATTTT. Translation gives CASSPQRTTDTQYF.

The chain carries TRBV6-6 and TRBJ1-3; D might be TRBD1 (6 bases). The CDR3 is 16 residues long. Trimming took off 4 bases at V and 1 base at J, with 14 bases between the two ends. The germline CDR1 and CDR2 sequences are MNHNY and SVGAGI (reference sequence). The CDR3 DNA follows: TGTGCCAGCAGTTCCCAACCCGGGACATCTGGAAACACCATATATTTT. Residues: CASSSQPGTSGNTIYF.

The chain recombines TRBV30 with TRBJ2-7, with D tentatively TRBD1 or TRBD2 (5 bases each). This CDR3 is 12 amino acids long. V shed 5 bases and J shed 4 bases, with 12 bases lying between them. Per germline, CDR1 GTSNPN and CDR2 SVGIG (reference sequence). The CDR3 region has the DNA TGTGCCTGGGAGGGGATCGCATACGAGCAGTACTTC. As protein: CAWEGIAYEQYF.

The chain employs TRBV5-5 and TRBJ1-5; D call uncertain. CDR3 length equals 13 residues. V gave up 4 bases and J gave up 6 bases, with 11 bases separating them. Germline assignment: CDR1 SGHKS and CDR2 YYEKEE (reference sequence). CDR3 region: CASSADWGQPQHF. The CDR3 coding sequence is TGTGCCAGCAGCGCGGACTGGGGTCAGCCCCAGCATTTT.

The chain recombines TRBV10-3 with TRBJ2-7, with D possibly matching TRBD1 (6 bases). The CDR3 is 15 residues long. Trimming took off 3 bases at V and 0 bases at J, with 12 bases between the two ends. From germline, CDR1 is ENHRY and CDR2 SYGVKD. CDR3 region: CAISDRTASSYEQYV. The CDR3, as DNA: TGTGCCATCAGTGATAGGACAGCTAGCTCCTACGAGCAGTACGTC.

The chain uses TRBV2 and TRBJ2-2; D unresolved. V dropped 4 bases and J dropped 7 bases, with 16 bases sitting between them. The CDR3 contains 15 residues. CDR1 and CDR2 from the germline V gene are SNHLY and FYNNEI. CDR3 sequence reads: CASSGQRSQFGELFF. The CDR3 DNA reads TGTGCCAGCAGTGGGCAGCGTTCGCAATTCGGGGAGCTGTTTTTT.

This chain connects TRBV18 to TRBJ2-2; no definite D call. Germline CDR1 reads KGHSH; CDR2 reads LQKENI. The CDR3 spans 14 residues. Trimming cost V 8 bases and J 2 bases, with 12 bases left between them. The CDR3 DNA is TGTGCCAGCCGCCCACAGACAAACACCGGGGAGCTGTTTTTT. It specifies CASRPQTNTGELFF.

Written as DNA, the CDR3 is TGTGCCAGCAGCGGCCACTCCAATGAGCAGTTCTTC. Protein sequence: CASSGHSNEQFF. The chain is built from TRBV9 and TRBJ2-1; D is ambiguous. There are 12 residues in the CDR3. CDR1 and CDR2 (germline): SGDLS, YYNGEE. Trimming removed 3 bases at V and 6 bases at J, with 7 bases between.

CDR3 in amino acids: CASSLSVSGANVLTF. Here the CDR3 DNA reads TGTGCCAGTAGTCTTTCAGTCTCTGGGGCCAACGTCCTGACTTTC. The chain combines TRBV19 with TRBJ2-6; D is unresolved. The CDR3 length is 15 residues. V lost 5 bases, J lost 0 bases, and 8 bases lay in between. The germline gives CDR1 LNHDA, CDR2 SQIVND (reference sequence).

This clone was picked up one time. J is TRBJ2-1 and V is TRBV5-1; 8 nucleotides match TRBD2. The CDR3 loop spans 14 amino acids. The ends lost 2 bases at V and 3 bases at J; junction bases unmatched: 1. The germline V gene has CDR1 SGHRS and CDR2 YFSETQ. CDR3 sequence (DNA): TGCGCCAGCAGCTTCGGGACTAGCTACAATGAGCAGTTCTTC. Translating it yields CASSFGTSYNEQFF. Supplemented by reference TRBV5-1 and TRBJ2-1, the full variable domain reads KAGVTQTPRYLIKTRGQQVTLSCSPISGHRSVSWYQQTPGQGLQFLFEYFSETQRNKGNFPGRFSGRQFSNSRSEMNVSTLELGDSALYLCASSFGTSYNEQFFGPGTRLTVL.

As for this clone: In the same sample, other DNA sequences code for this CDR3. The chain carries TRBV7-3 and TRBJ1-1; weak D call: TRBD1 (5 bases). V dropped 6 bases and J dropped 0 bases, with 14 bases sitting between them. Germline CDR1 reads SGHTA; CDR2 reads FQGTGA. The CDR3 is 15 residues long. The CDR3 sequence is CASSPTGGLNTEAFF. The DNA of the CDR3 is TGTGCCAGCAGTCCCACCGGGGGGTTGAACACTGAAGCTTTCTTT.

The chain employs TRBV7-3 and TRBJ1-1, with TRBD1 as a possible D gene (5 bases). The CDR3 extends over 14 amino acids. Trimming cost V 3 bases and J 1 base, with 9 bases left between them. Germline assignment: CDR1 SGHTA and CDR2 FQGTGA. The CDR3 here is CASSLTVGNTEAFF. The CDR3 DNA follows: TGTGCCAGCAGCTTGACAGTCGGGAACACTGAAGCTTTCTTT.

V is TRBV3-1 (or the pseudogene TRBV3-2) and J is TRBJ1-4, with a tentative D call TRBD1 (5 bases). Trimming shortened V by 5 bases and J by 5 bases, and 12 bases separated the two germline ends. Germline V lookup: CDR1 LGHDT, CDR2 YNNKEL (reference sequence). This CDR3 is 14 amino acids long. CDR3 in DNA: TGTGCCAGCAGCTCCCAGGGCCAGAATGAAAAACTGTTTTTT. It is translated as CASSSQGQNEKLFF.

V and J are TRBV6-5 and TRBJ1-3, with 7 bases lining up with TRBD1. Looked up from germline, CDR1 is MNHEY and CDR2 is SVGAGI. The V segment lost 0 bases and the J segment 4 bases; nucleotides outside the gene matches: 6. The CDR3 has 16 amino acids. The CDR3 DNA reads TGTGCCAGCAGTTACTCGACAGGGCTAGGAGGAAACACCATATATTTT. It yields the protein CASSYSTGLGGNTIYF.

This chain uses TRBV7-3 with TRBJ2-1; D is perhaps TRBD1 (5 bases). The CDR3 contains 15 residues. Between the trimmed V and J ends, which lost 5 bases and 5 bases, there was a span of 16 bases. CDR1 is SGHTA, CDR2 FQGTGA, per germline. Written as DNA, the CDR3 is TGTGCCAGCAGCCCTTCCGGCAGGGCAAACAATGAGCAGTTCTTC. Protein sequence: CASSPSGRANNEQFF.

The CDR3 protein is CASSLGRPGKLFF. DNA for the CDR3: TGTGCCAGCAGCTTAGGGCGGCCGGGAAAACTGTTTTTT. The V and J genes are TRBV7-9 and TRBJ1-4; D remains ambiguous. Germline V lookup: CDR1 SEHNR, CDR2 FQNEAQ (reference sequence). The V and J ends lost 1 base and 10 bases respectively, with 10 bases between them. The CDR3 covers 13 residues. The whole variable domain, filled in from reference TRBV7-9 and TRBJ1-4, reads DTGVSQNPRHKITKRGQNVTFRCDPISEHNRLYWYRQTLGQGPEFLTYFQNEAQLEKSRLLSDRFSAERPKGSFSTLEIQRTEQGDSAMYLCASSLGRPGKLFFGSGTQLSVL.

This chain links TRBV7-2 with TRBJ2-1; 9 bases fit TRBD1. This CDR3 spans 16 amino acids. Germline CDR1 is SGHTA and CDR2 is FQGNSA. The ends lost 2 bases at V and 0 bases at J; junction bases unmatched: 2. The CDR3 here is CASSLWGQGSYNEQFF. CDR3 DNA sequence: TGTGCCAGCAGCTTATGGGGACAGGGCTCCTACAATGAGCAGTTCTTC.

The chain uses TRBV4-1 and TRBJ2-7; 7 bases are shared with TRBD2. There are 14 residues in the CDR3. After removal of 2 bases from V and 6 bases from J, the junction contained 7 bases not matched to a gene. Germline assignment: CDR1 MGHRA and CDR2 YSYEKL. CDR3 protein: CASSQFLAGAEQYF. CDR3 DNA sequence: TGCGCCAGCAGCCAATTTCTCGCGGGAGCCGAGCAGTACTTC.

V usage is TRBV9 and J usage is TRBJ2-5, with D perhaps TRBD1 (5 bases). This CDR3 region has 16 residues. The germline gives CDR1 SGDLS, CDR2 YYNGEE. Trimming left V 4 bases short and J 5 bases short, with 21 bases between. As DNA, the CDR3 is TGTGCCAGCAGCCAAATGACAGTCCCGGCGCTGGAGACCCAGTACTTC. The encoded protein is CASSQMTVPALETQYF.

J is TRBJ1-2 and V is TRBV6-6; 9 nucleotides agree with TRBD1. This CDR3 contains 16 residues. Per the germline V gene, CDR1 is MNHNY and CDR2 is SVGAGI (reference sequence). V lost 5 bases and J lost 6; bases outside the gene matches: 13. CDR3 loop: CASSRSPGQGRDGYTF. Written as DNA, the CDR3 is TGTGCCAGCAGTCGATCCCCGGGACAGGGTAGGGATGGCTACACCTTC.

The genes are TRBV7-9 and TRBJ2-7; no clear D. CDR1 and CDR2 (germline): SEHNR, FQNEAQ (reference sequence). The CDR3 is 11 residues long. V dropped 3 bases and J dropped 3 bases, with 3 bases sitting between them. In DNA, the CDR3 is TGTGCCAGCAGCTTCAGCTACGAGCAGTACTTC. Translation gives CASSFSYEQYF.

CDR3: CASSKLSHGYTF. CDR3 sequence (DNA): TGTGCCAGCAGCAAACTTTCCCATGGCTACACCTTC. The chain uses TRBV12-3 or TRBV12-4 and TRBJ1-2; D is ambiguous. The CDR3 has 12 amino acids. V was pared by 6 bases and J by 6 bases, with 11 bases between.

The chain has TRBV5-4 and TRBJ2-3; the D gene is possibly TRBD2 (6 bases). Between the trimmed V and J ends, which lost 3 bases and 0 bases, there was a span of 17 bases. The germline V gene has CDR1 SGHNT and CDR2 YYREEE (reference sequence). The CDR3 length is 17 residues. The CDR3 sequence is CASSSRVGGPSTDTQYF. The CDR3 nucleotides are TGTGCCAGCAGCTCTAGGGTGGGGGGTCCTAGCACAGATACGCAGTATTTT.

The chain joins TRBV7-8 to TRBJ1-4; possibly TRBD1 for D (5 bases). Germline values: CDR1 SGHVS, CDR2 FQNEAQ. V was shortened by 2 bases and J by 8 bases, with 9 bases between the two germline ends. The CDR3 spans 13 residues. CDR3 DNA: TGTGCCAGCAGCTTAAACAGGAACGAAAAACTGTTTTTT. Amino acid sequence: CASSLNRNEKLFF.

This rearrangement joins TRBV9 to TRBJ1-2, with D perhaps TRBD1 (5 bases). The CDR3 length is 16 residues. Per the germline V gene, CDR1 is SGDLS and CDR2 is YYNGEE. Trimming stripped 0 bases from V and 3 bases from J, with 15 bases between. This CDR3 reads CASSVDAGGFYYGYTF. The CDR3, as DNA: TGTGCCAGCAGCGTAGACGCCGGGGGATTCTACTATGGCTACACCTTC.

The V gene is TRBV24-1, the J gene TRBJ2-2; maybe TRBD2 (6 bases). The CDR3 extends over 14 amino acids. Trimming removed 4 bases at V and 8 bases at J, with 13 bases between. Germline lookup yields CDR1 KGHDR and CDR2 SFDVKD. The CDR3 sequence is CATSESGTPGELFF. The CDR3 DNA is TGTGCCACCAGTGAGTCCGGGACTCCTGGGGAGCTGTTTTTT.

The chain recombines TRBV4-2 with TRBJ1-2; 9 nucleotides align to TRBD1. Germline V lookup: CDR1 LGHNA, CDR2 YNFKEQ. The trim removed 5 bases at V and 8 bases at J, leaving 12 bases unmatched. The CDR3 runs to 15 residues. Written as DNA, the CDR3 is TGTGCCAGCAGCACCCGGACAGGGGAGGATTTCGGCTACACCTTC. Translating it yields CASSTRTGEDFGYTF.